Listed here are 5 T cell receptor beta chains from one sample, sequenced in a study of blood T cell repertoires in COVID-19. Using immunoSEQ multiplex PCR, the repertoire was profiled, and TCRdb retains in-frame clones only, with some absent. The sample records roughly 380,000 clones, roughly 87% being singletons. The sequencing sample was made of PBMCs or T cells enriched from blood (not recorded which). The receptors here all came from a woman in her twenties or thirties who had recovered from COVID-19.

V gene TRBV29-1 combines with J gene TRBJ1-3; D is unresolved. This CDR3 is built from 13 residues. Germline values: CDR1 SQVTM, CDR2 ANQGSEA. Trimming removed 2 bases at V and 1 base at J, with 6 bases between. CDR3 nucleotide sequence: TGCAGCGTTGAATACGGGTCTGGAAACACCATATATTTT. This codes for CSVEYGSGNTIYF.

The chain employs TRBV12-3 or TRBV12-4 and TRBJ1-2, with D uncertain. Trimming stripped 3 bases from V and 4 bases from J, with 9 bases between. This CDR3 region has 13 residues. CDR3: CASSLSGSYGYTF. In DNA, the CDR3 is TGTGCCAGCAGTTTGTCTGGCAGCTATGGCTACACCTTC.

J is TRBJ2-5 and V is TRBV5-1; unclear D gene. Germline CDR1 SGHRS, CDR2 YFSETQ. There are 14 residues in the CDR3. The V end was cut by 0 bases, the J end by 1 base, with 7 bases between. CDR3 sequence (DNA): TGCGCCAGCAGCTTGGCCAGGCCCCAAGAGACCCAGTACTTC. It yields the protein CASSLARPQETQYF.

The chain combines TRBV7-9 with TRBJ1-5; 8 positions agree with TRBD1. From germline, CDR1 is SEHNR and CDR2 FQNEAQ (reference sequence). V dropped 1 base and J dropped 4; count of bases not matched to a gene: 6. The CDR3 covers 16 residues. This CDR3 reads CASSLGWDRQNQPQHF. CDR3 DNA: TGTGCCAGCAGCTTAGGCTGGGACAGGCAGAATCAGCCCCAGCATTTT.

This chain joins TRBV9 and TRBJ1-2, with D unresolved. This CDR3 is 13 amino acids long. V lost 4 bases to trimming and J lost 4 bases, with 11 bases between them. The V gene's germline CDR1 is SGDLS and CDR2 YYNGEE. CDR3 amino acids: CASSRKSGYGYTF. Here the CDR3 DNA reads TGTGCCAGCAGCCGGAAGTCGGGCTATGGCTACACCTTC.